Presented here are 13 T cell receptor beta chains from one specimen sequenced in a study of cytomegalovirus exposure and HLA in healthy donors. Primers included in the PCR were 60 Vbeta and 13 Jbeta primers. TCRdb's table, derived via immunoSEQ multiplex PCR, lists solely in-frame clones and lacks some. Here the sample spans 130,000 to 150,000 clones, 70% to 80% being singletons. Sequencing input: PBMCs. These receptors were taken from a young woman in good health and CMV-seropositive.

The chain is built from TRBV5-1 and TRBJ2-3; tentative D call: TRBD1 (5 bases). V lost 0 bases and J 3 bases, leaving 8 bases between the germline ends. This CDR3 is 14 amino acids long. Looked up from germline, CDR1 is SGHRS and CDR2 is YFSETQ. In DNA, the CDR3 is TGCGCCAGCAGCTTGGTAGGGGTGACAGATACGCAGTATTTT. It is translated as CASSLVGVTDTQYF.

This clone was seen a few times. V and J are TRBV5-1 and TRBJ1-2, with TRBD1 matching 7 bases. Unmatched junction bases numbered 5, after V lost 0 bases and J lost 12 bases. There are 12 residues in the CDR3. Germline lookup yields CDR1 SGHRS and CDR2 YFSETQ. The CDR3 DNA is TGCGCCAGCAGCTTGGGACAGGGAGAGAACACCTTC. Translated: CASSLGQGENTF. Based on the CDR3 plus reference TRBV5-1 and TRBJ1-2, the full variable domain is KAGVTQTPRYLIKTRGQQVTLSCSPISGHRSVSWYQQTPGQGLQFLFEYFSETQRNKGNFPGRFSGRQFSNSRSEMNVSTLELGDSALYLCASSLGQGENTFGSGTRLTVV.

This clone was observed a few times. This rearrangement joins TRBV14 to TRBJ2-7, with unresolved D. This CDR3 comprises 13 residues. V lost 4 bases and J 5 bases, leaving 12 bases between the germline ends. From germline, CDR1 is SGHDN and CDR2 FVKESK. Here the CDR3 DNA reads TGTGCCAGCAGCCCCTTGGTGGCCGACGAGCAGTACTTC. The encoded protein is CASSPLVADEQYF. The full variable domain, completed using reference TRBV14 and TRBJ2-7, is EAGVTQFPSHSVIEKGQTVTLRCDPISGHDNLYWYRRVMGKEIKFLLHFVKESKQDESGMPNNRFLAERTGGTYSTLKVQPAELEDSGVYFCASSPLVADEQYFGPGTRLTVT.

This rearrangement joins TRBV7-9 to TRBJ2-5; a possible D gene is TRBD2 (6 bases). CDR1 is SEHNR, CDR2 FQNEAQ, per germline (reference sequence). This CDR3 contains 14 residues. V was trimmed by 5 bases and J by 8 bases, leaving 18 bases between them. The CDR3: CASSPAGTSETQYF. CDR3 bases: TGTGCCAGCAGCCCCGCCGGGACTTCCGAAACCCAGTACTTC.

This chain uses TRBV9 with TRBJ2-1, with TRBD2 identical over 7 bases. V dropped 3 bases and J dropped 8; count of bases not matched to a gene: 14. CDR3 length equals 16 residues. Germline CDR1 reads SGDLS; CDR2 reads YYNGEE. CDR3 DNA sequence: TGTGCCAGCAGCGGCTCTAGCGGCATAACATTCTATGAGCAGTTCTTC. It translates to CASSGSSGITFYEQFF.

The chain couples TRBV7-8 to TRBJ2-7; D is unclear. The V gene lost 7 bases and the J gene lost 2 bases, with 9 bases spanning the gap. Germline CDR1 SGHVS, CDR2 FQNEAQ. This CDR3 contains 12 residues. CDR3 region: CASNLDTYEQYF. In nucleotides, the CDR3 is TGTGCCAGCAACCTCGACACCTACGAGCAGTACTTC.

About this clone: At one end the junction does not follow the germline gene, possibly because of a read error. The chain joins TRBV7-9 to TRBJ2-3; 8 nucleotides agree with TRBD1. This CDR3 is 18 amino acids long. Germline V lookup: CDR1 SEHNR, CDR2 FQNEAQ (reference sequence). The CDR3 DNA is TGTTCCAGCAGCTTACTTACAGGGGGTGTATCATCGGCCGATACGCAGTATTTT. It translates to CSSSLLTGGVSSADTQYF. The entire variable domain, with the rest obtained from reference TRBV7-9 and TRBJ2-3, is as follows: DTGVSQNPRHKITKRGQNVTFRCDPISEHNRLYWYRQTLGQGPEFLTYFQNEAQLEKSRLLSDRFSAERPKGSFSTLEIQRTEQGDSAMYLCSSSLLTGGVSSADTQYFGPGTRLTVL.

This clone rates as medium-sized. This sequence joins TRBV6-1 and TRBJ1-1, with unresolved D. Germline assignment: CDR1 MNHNS and CDR2 SASEGT. The CDR3 is made up of 15 amino acids. V shed 2 bases and J shed 2 bases, with 12 bases lying between them. The CDR3 nucleotides read TGTGCCAGCAGTGAATCATTGGGCTCCAACACTGAAGCTTTCTTT. Residues: CASSESLGSNTEAFF.

To note about this clone: One end of the junction fails to match germline, which may point to a read error. The chain recombines TRBV11-2 with TRBJ2-5; TRBD2 agrees at 8 bases. Germline V gene data show CDR1 as SGHAT and CDR2 as FQNNGV. CDR3 length: 17 amino acids. The CDR3 spells CASSLEVRGGPFETQYF. The CDR3, as DNA: TGTGCCAGCAGCCTAGAGGTCCGGGGGGGCCCTTTTGAGACCCAGTACTTC.

This clone appeared once. The rearrangement links TRBV7-9 to TRBJ2-7; 10 nucleotides align to TRBD2. The V and J ends lost 4 bases and 5 bases, in that order; junction bases with no gene match: 5. The CDR3 contains 14 residues. Per the germline V gene, CDR1 is SEHNR and CDR2 is FQNEAQ (reference sequence). Written as DNA, the CDR3 is TGTGCCAGCAGCTCGGGACTAGCGAGGCACGAGCAGTACTTC. Amino acids: CASSSGLARHEQYF.

There are a few counts of this clone. The CDR3 DNA reads as TGTGCCAGCAGCCCGACAGGGTACACTGAAGCTTTCTTT. This encodes CASSPTGYTEAFF. V usage is TRBV7-9 and J usage is TRBJ1-1; 7 bases are shared with TRBD1. CDR3 size: 13 residues. Trimming at V came to 5 bases and at J to 3 bases, leaving 3 bases not matched to a gene. Germline CDR1 and CDR2: SEHNR and FQNEAQ (reference sequence).

The chain employs TRBV7-2 and TRBJ2-2; D not certain. V was clipped by 1 base and J by 8 bases, with 8 bases between them. The CDR3 sequence is 13 residues long. Germline V gene data show CDR1 as SGHTA and CDR2 as FQGNSA. CDR3 bases: TGTGCCAGCAGCTTAGGGCACCGAGGGGAGCTGTTTTTT. This encodes CASSLGHRGELFF.

This clone was seen a single time. The rearrangement links TRBV11-2 to TRBJ2-5; 7 positions agree with TRBD1. Per the germline V gene, CDR1 is SGHAT and CDR2 is FQNNGV. The CDR3 is 16 amino acids. The J segment lost 0 bases and the V segment lost 8 bases, leaving 12 bases of the junction unmatched. The CDR3 reads CASSKNRGKNQETQYF. The CDR3 region has the DNA TGTGCCAGCTCAAAGAACAGGGGAAAAAACCAAGAGACCCAGTACTTC.